A selection of T cell receptor beta chains follows, all from one sample in a study of T cells expressing NK-cell markers. TCRdb reprocessed the 5' RACE reads and reports one entry per CDR3 protein, with no DNA. The repertoire table contains fewer than 550,000 distinct CDR3 sequences. Material for sequencing was blood T cells: a sorted CD56 or NKG2C T cell subset, CD4+ or CD8+ T cells, or bulk PBMC T cells (not recorded which). These receptors came from a woman aged 45-60 years in good health. CDR3s include the opening cysteine and the closing phenylalanine or tryptophan.

TRBV5-1	TRBJ1-1	CASSMAPDREAFF
TRBV15	TRBJ1-4	CATSSTNPGTGYEKLFF
TRBV11-1	TRBJ2-1	CASSLGGLVWEQFF
TRBV2	TRBJ1-6	CASNTGDSPLHF
TRBV5-1	TRBJ2-3	CASSPQGLPTDTQYF
TRBV9	TRBJ2-5	CASSVSASSQETQYF
TRBV7-8	TRBJ2-7	CASSSRTGVMGEQYF
TRBV6-5	TRBJ1-1	CASSYLAGGEAFF
TRBV2	TRBJ2-2	CASGLEGNTGELFF
TRBV12-3/TRBV12-4	TRBJ1-2	CASSLRRHYGYTF
TRBV7-6	TRBJ2-1	CASSLTQGSYNEQFF
TRBV15	TRBJ2-3	CATSRGIAADTQYF
TRBV5-5	TRBJ2-1	CASSLGDYHNEQFF
TRBV12-3/TRBV12-4	TRBJ1-2	CASSLDSQRRGGYTF
TRBV12-3/TRBV12-4	TRBJ1-4	CASSPSGTEKLFF
TRBV5-1	TRBJ2-7	CASSFMGASTATYEQYF
TRBV12-3/TRBV12-4	TRBJ2-7	CASSLVPGEQYF
TRBV7-9	TRBJ2-1	CASSFPLGNEQFF
TRBV15	TRBJ2-3	CATSREGQGADTQYF
TRBV9	TRBJ1-1	CASSTGQGSKTEAFF
TRBV10-3	TRBJ2-3	CAISRDLAGTDTQYF
TRBV15	TRBJ1-4	CATSIRQDSNEKLFF
TRBV9	TRBJ2-6	CASSATGQASGANVLTF
TRBV20-1	TRBJ2-3	CSASPTSGRAHTDTQYF
TRBV3-1	TRBJ2-5	CASSHVGETQYF
TRBV5-6	TRBJ2-2	CASSLVFGGGNTGELFF
TRBV2	TRBJ2-3	CASEGRLGDTQYF
TRBV4-1	TRBJ1-2	CASRSTGGAGYTF
TRBV24-1	TRBJ2-7	CATSDLQRQYF